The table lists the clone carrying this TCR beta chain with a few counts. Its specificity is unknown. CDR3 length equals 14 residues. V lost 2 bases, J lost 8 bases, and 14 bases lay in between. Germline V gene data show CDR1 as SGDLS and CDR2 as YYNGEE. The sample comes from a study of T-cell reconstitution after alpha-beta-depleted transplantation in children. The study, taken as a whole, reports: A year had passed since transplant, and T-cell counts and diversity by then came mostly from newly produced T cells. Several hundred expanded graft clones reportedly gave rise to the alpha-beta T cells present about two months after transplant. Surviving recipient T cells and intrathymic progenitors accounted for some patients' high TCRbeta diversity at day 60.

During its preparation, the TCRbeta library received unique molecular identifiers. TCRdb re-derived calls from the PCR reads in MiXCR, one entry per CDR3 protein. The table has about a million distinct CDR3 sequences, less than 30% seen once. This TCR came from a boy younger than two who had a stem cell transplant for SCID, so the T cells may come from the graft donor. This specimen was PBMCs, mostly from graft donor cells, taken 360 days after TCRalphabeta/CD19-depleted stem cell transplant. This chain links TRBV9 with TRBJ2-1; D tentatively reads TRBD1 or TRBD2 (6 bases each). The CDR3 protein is CASSVEGGIDEQFF. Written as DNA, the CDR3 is TGTGCCAGCAGCGTCGAGGGGGGCATCGATGAGCAGTTCTTC. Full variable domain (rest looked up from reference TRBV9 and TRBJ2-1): DSGVTQTPKHLITATGQRVTLRCSPRSGDLSVYWYQQSLDQGLQFLIQYYNGEERAKGNILERFSAQQFPDLHSELNLSSLELGDSALYFCASSVEGGIDEQFFGPGTRLTVL.